What follows are 32 T cell receptor beta chains derived from one specimen sequenced in a study of T cells after yellow fever vaccination. TCRdb processed the 5' RACE reads anew with MiXCR; each CDR3 protein has one entry. The sample lists hundreds of thousands of distinct CDR3 sequences; 17% were seen once. The sequences come from PBMCs, collected less than 6 days after the first yellow fever vaccination. The origin of the receptors is a man aged 18 to 29 who received the YFV17D yellow fever vaccine.

Ten or more counts support this clonotype. This chain links TRBV7-2 with TRBJ1-6; D unresolved. The V gene's germline CDR1 is SGHTA and CDR2 FQGNSA. Trimming pared 6 bases from V and 9 bases from J, leaving 15 bases between. The CDR3 spans 14 residues. CDR3 protein: CASRRQKEGSPLHF. As DNA, the CDR3 is TGTGCCAGCAGACGGCAGAAGGAGGGTTCACCCCTCCACTTT.

This clonotype was seen at least ten times. This chain links TRBV7-6 with TRBJ1-1; 7 nucleotides match TRBD1. V was pared by 5 bases and J by 3 bases, with 3 bases of the junction left unmatched. Germline assignment: CDR1 SGHVS and CDR2 FNYEAQ. The CDR3 totals 13 residues. The CDR3 region is CASSTQGDTEAFF. The CDR3 DNA reads as TGTGCCAGCAGCACTCAGGGGGACACTGAAGCTTTCTTT.

The chain employs TRBV10-3 and TRBJ1-5; D unclear. CDR3 length: 13 amino acids. The V gene lost 6 bases and the J gene lost 6 bases, with 12 bases spanning the gap. The germline V gene encodes CDR1 ENHRY and CDR2 SYGVKD. CDR3 DNA sequence: TGTGCCATCAGGGATCCGGGTTCTCAGCCCCAGCATTTT. Amino acids: CAIRDPGSQPQHF.

This clonotype showed up just a few times. J is TRBJ2-5 and V is TRBV4-2; D not resolved. Trimming cost V 0 bases and J 4 bases, with 9 bases left between them. Per germline, CDR1 LGHNA and CDR2 YNFKEQ. This CDR3 is 14 amino acids long. CDR3 sequence: CASSQDQTGETQYF. The CDR3 bases are TGTGCCAGCAGCCAAGATCAGACCGGAGAGACCCAGTACTTC.

The chain joins TRBV28 to TRBJ2-1, with D perhaps matching TRBD1 or TRBD2 (5 bases each). Germline CDR1 reads MDHEN; CDR2 reads SYDVKM. V was pared by 4 bases and J by 4 bases, with 17 bases between. This CDR3 spans 16 amino acids. The CDR3 region is CASSSSDWGIYNEQFF. CDR3 DNA: TGTGCCAGCAGTTCCTCGGACTGGGGGATTTACAATGAGCAGTTCTTC.

The V and J genes are TRBV19 and TRBJ2-1; the match to TRBD2 covers 10 bases. V lost 6 bases to trimming and J lost 0 bases; unmatched junction nucleotides: 8. Germline-derived CDR1 and CDR2 are LNHDA and SQIVND (reference sequence). The CDR3 loop spans 17 amino acids. The CDR3 DNA reads as TGTGCCAGTAGCACTTCTAGCGGGAGAAACTCCTACAATGAGCAGTTCTTC. Translation: CASSTSSGRNSYNEQFF.

This clonotype was seen a handful of times. This rearrangement joins TRBV30 to TRBJ2-7; the D gene is possibly TRBD1 (6 bases). The germline V and J ends were trimmed by 0 bases and 0 bases, with 18 bases remaining between them. The CDR3 contains 17 residues. Germline lookup yields CDR1 GTSNPN and CDR2 SVGIG (reference sequence). CDR3 nucleotides: TGTGCCTGGAGTGTAAAGTTGGTGAGGGGGAGCTCCTACGAGCAGTACTTC. The encoded protein is CAWSVKLVRGSSYEQYF.

This clonotype has a handful of counts. This chain joins TRBV7-3 and TRBJ2-2, with 8 bases that match TRBD2. CDR3 length equals 15 residues. Germline loops: CDR1 SGHTA, CDR2 FQGTGA. V dropped 7 bases and J dropped 4; count of bases not matched to a gene: 8. CDR3 loop: CASTSGGPGTGELFF. CDR3 nucleotide sequence: TGTGCCAGCACCTCGGGGGGGCCGGGCACCGGGGAGCTGTTTTTT.

This clonotype showed up just a few times. The chain employs TRBV30 and TRBJ2-1; 14 nucleotides agree with TRBD2. Germline V gives CDR1 GTSNPN, CDR2 SVGIG (reference sequence). V shed 4 bases, J shed 6 bases, and the junction held 5 bases outside the gene matches. This CDR3 has 15 amino acids. Here the CDR3 DNA reads TGTGCCTGGAAAACAGGGACTAGCGGGGGCAATGAGCAGTTCTTC. Translation gives CAWKTGTSGGNEQFF.

This clonotype was observed a few times. V is TRBV7-2 and J is TRBJ2-7, with D hard to call. Germline CDR1 is SGHTA and CDR2 is FQGNSA. Trimming left V 2 bases short and J 4 bases short, with 9 bases between. CDR3 length: 13 residues. CDR3 in amino acids: CASSLRRLYEQYF. Here the CDR3 DNA reads TGTGCCAGCAGCTTACGTCGCCTTTACGAGCAGTACTTC.

This clonotype was observed a handful of times. The CDR3 DNA follows: TGTGCCAGCAGCTTGGAGGGCTTCGGGGGCCGTACGGATACGCAGTATTTT. Translation gives CASSLEGFGGRTDTQYF. This chain connects TRBV5-6 to TRBJ2-3, with D possibly called TRBD1 or TRBD2 (6 bases each). Trimming left V 0 bases short and J 6 bases short, with 20 bases between. Germline V gene lookup returns CDR1 SGHDT and CDR2 YYEEEE. CDR3 length: 17 residues.

The chain has TRBV4-2 and TRBJ2-1; D not resolved. The V gene's germline CDR1 is LGHNA and CDR2 YNFKEQ. The CDR3 loop spans 14 amino acids. Trimming removed 5 bases from V and 6 bases from J, with 14 bases in between. CDR3 sequence (DNA): TGTGCCAGCAGCTTACAACCCGGTCCCAATGAGCAGTTCTTC. As protein: CASSLQPGPNEQFF.

This clonotype was seen a few times. V usage is TRBV6-2 or TRBV6-3 and J usage is TRBJ2-7; 7 nucleotides align to TRBD2. This CDR3 comprises 13 residues. Germline CDR1 and CDR2: MNHEY and SVGEGT. Trimming at V came to 4 bases and at J to 1 base, leaving 1 base not matched to a gene. The CDR3: CASSSGGSYEQYV. The CDR3 nucleotides are TGTGCCAGCAGTTCGGGGGGATCCTACGAGCAGTACGTC.

This clonotype has just a few counts. The gene calls are TRBV18 and TRBJ2-4; a possible D gene is TRBD1 (6 bases). The CDR3 consists of 19 residues. Germline CDR1 is KGHSH and CDR2 is LQKENI. V was clipped by 2 bases and J by 0 bases, with 20 bases between them. CDR3 in amino acids: CASSPIPGQTILAKNIQYF. DNA of the CDR3: TGTGCCAGCTCACCAATTCCGGGACAAACTATTCTAGCCAAAAACATTCAGTACTTC. Complete variable domain (other parts from reference TRBV18 and TRBJ2-4): NAGVMQNPRHLVRRRGQEARLRCSPMKGHSHVYWYRQLPEEGLKFMVYLQKENIIDESGMPKERFSAEFPKEGPSILRIQQVVRGDSAAYFCASSPIPGQTILAKNIQYFGAGTRLSVL.

This clonotype turned up a few times. The chain recombines TRBV20-1 with TRBJ1-5; possibly TRBD1 for D (5 bases). Germline assignment: CDR1 DFQATT and CDR2 SNEGSKA (reference sequence). Trimming took off 3 bases at V and 4 bases at J, with 13 bases between the two ends. This CDR3 has 14 amino acids. CDR3 bases: TGCAGTGCTAGGGTGGGGGGTATGAATCAGCCCCAGCATTTT. It is translated as CSARVGGMNQPQHF.

At least ten counts were recorded for this clonotype. The chain uses TRBV5-5 and TRBJ2-5; perhaps TRBD2 as D (5 bases). CDR3 length equals 13 residues. Germline V gene lookup returns CDR1 SGHKS and CDR2 YYEKEE (reference sequence). V dropped 3 bases and J dropped 5 bases, with 11 bases sitting between them. CDR3 sequence (DNA): TGTGCCAGCAGCTCCCCGGGGTCCGAGACCCAGTACTTC. It codes for CASSSPGSETQYF. Drawing the rest from reference TRBV5-5 and TRBJ2-5, the complete variable domain is DAGVTQSPTHLIKTRGQQVTLRCSPISGHKSVSWYQQVLGQGPQFIFQYYEKEERGRGNFPDRFSARQFPNYSSELNVNALLLGDSALYLCASSSPGSETQYFGPGTRLLVL.

This clonotype was recorded a few times. This chain links TRBV12-3 or TRBV12-4 with TRBJ1-5, with a possible D match to TRBD1 (6 bases). Trimming removed 5 bases from V and 5 bases from J, with 13 bases in between. The CDR3 is 14 amino acids. The CDR3 loop reads CASSRGQSHQPQHF. The CDR3 DNA reads as TGTGCCAGCAGTCGTGGACAGAGCCATCAGCCCCAGCATTTT.

CDR3 protein: CSATSRVYNQPQHF. The CDR3 DNA sequence: TGCAGTGCTACGTCGAGGGTTTATAATCAGCCCCAGCATTTT. This chain uses TRBV20-1 with TRBJ1-5; D not certain. With 4 bases removed from V and 4 bases from J, the gap between germline ends came to 14 bases. The CDR3 contains 14 residues. The germline V gene encodes CDR1 DFQATT and CDR2 SNEGSKA (reference sequence).

This clonotype was counted only a few times. In DNA form, the CDR3 reads TGTGCCAGCAGCCTCTGGAGTAGTAACTATGGCTACACCTTC. Its protein product is CASSLWSSNYGYTF. The J gene is TRBJ1-2, the V gene TRBV5-5; D uncertain. CDR1 SGHKS and CDR2 YYEKEE come from the germline V gene (reference sequence). V lost 4 bases, J lost 1 base, and 11 bases lay in between. The CDR3 extends over 14 amino acids.

This clonotype has a handful of counts. V gene TRBV29-1 combines with J gene TRBJ2-1, with 7 bases aligning to TRBD2. The CDR3 has 14 residues. With V trimmed by 6 bases and J by 5 bases, 10 bases remained unmatched. Germline V gives CDR1 SQVTM, CDR2 ANQGSEA. As DNA, the CDR3 is TGCAGCGTGCGGCGGCCTAGCGGTCACAATGAGCAGTTCTTC. Residues: CSVRRPSGHNEQFF.

CDR3 DNA: TGCGCCAGCAGGTCCGGGACCTACACCGGGGAGCTGTTTTTT. Translation: CASRSGTYTGELFF. The chain is built from TRBV5-1 and TRBJ2-2; either TRBD1 or TRBD2 may supply D (5 bases each). The CDR3 totals 14 residues. The germline V gene encodes CDR1 SGHRS and CDR2 YFSETQ. V shed 5 bases and J shed 3 bases, with 11 bases lying between them.

The V and J genes are TRBV18 and TRBJ2-2, with a tentative D call TRBD2 (6 bases). CDR3 length: 19 amino acids. Germline CDR1 and CDR2: KGHSH and LQKENI. V was cut by 0 bases and J by 3 bases, with 20 bases left in between. CDR3: CASSPPRGAYPGDTGELFF. CDR3 sequence (DNA): TGTGCCAGCTCACCACCGAGGGGCGCCTACCCGGGGGACACCGGGGAGCTGTTTTTT. Full variable domain (rest looked up from reference TRBV18 and TRBJ2-2): NAGVMQNPRHLVRRRGQEARLRCSPMKGHSHVYWYRQLPEEGLKFMVYLQKENIIDESGMPKERFSAEFPKEGPSILRIQQVVRGDSAAYFCASSPPRGAYPGDTGELFFGEGSRLTVL.

As DNA, the CDR3 is TGCGCCAGCAGCTTACAAGGACAGGGCACCTACGAGCAGTACTTC. This gives the protein CASSLQGQGTYEQYF. V usage is TRBV5-1 and J usage is TRBJ2-7; 8 nucleotides line up with TRBD1. J was trimmed by 2 bases and V by 2 bases; bases with no gene match: 6. This CDR3 has 15 amino acids. CDR1 is SGHRS and CDR2 is YFSETQ in the germline V gene.

This clonotype was seen only a few times. The chain combines TRBV20-1 with TRBJ1-1; TRBD1 agrees at 7 bases. Unmatched junction bases numbered 9, after V lost 4 bases and J lost 1 base. CDR1 is DFQATT and CDR2 is SNEGSKA in the germline V gene (reference sequence). The CDR3 consists of 15 residues. The DNA for the CDR3 is TGCAGTGCTACCTACCAGAGGGGGCCGAACACTGAAGCTTTCTTT. It is translated as CSATYQRGPNTEAFF.

V and J are TRBV7-2 and TRBJ2-7; the D gene could be TRBD1 or TRBD2 (5 bases each). Looked up from germline, CDR1 is SGHTA and CDR2 is FQGNSA. Trimming took 5 bases from V and 2 from J, leaving 16 bases between them. CDR3 length equals 15 residues. In DNA form, the CDR3 reads TGTGCCAGCAGCCCCTCACTGGGGGTAGCCTACGAGCAGTACTTC. Protein product: CASSPSLGVAYEQYF.

This clonotype was seen only a few times. CDR3 residues: CASSPRTALGELFF. The CDR3 DNA reads TGTGCCAGCAGTCCCCGGACTGCGTTAGGGGAGCTGTTTTTT. V gene TRBV2 combines with J gene TRBJ2-2; D is possibly TRBD2 (5 bases). Germline-derived CDR1 and CDR2 are SNHLY and FYNNEI. V dropped 5 bases and J dropped 8 bases, with 15 bases sitting between them. The CDR3 length is 14 residues.

The sample holds a few counts of this clonotype. The chain carries TRBV6-2 or TRBV6-3 and TRBJ1-2; D remains ambiguous. The germline CDR1 and CDR2 sequences are MNHEY and SVGEGT. The CDR3 contains 12 residues. The germline V and J ends were trimmed by 2 bases and 8 bases, with 9 bases remaining between them. CDR3 nucleotides: TGTGCCAGCAGTTACGACCCCAGAGGCTACACCTTC. Protein product: CASSYDPRGYTF.

In its sample, this clonotype was seen a few times. V gene TRBV10-3 combines with J gene TRBJ1-3; no firm D call. V shed 1 base and J shed 4 bases, with 5 bases lying between them. This CDR3 comprises 13 residues. In germline, CDR1 is ENHRY, CDR2 SYGVKD. In DNA, the CDR3 is TGTGCCATCAGTGAGTTTTCGGGAAACACCATATATTTT. Its translation: CAISEFSGNTIYF.

The V gene is TRBV10-2, the J gene TRBJ2-3; no definite D call. CDR1 and CDR2 (germline): WSHSY, SAAADI. V dropped 3 bases and J dropped 5 bases, with 12 bases sitting between them. The CDR3 loop spans 14 amino acids. CDR3 protein: CASSEFVPGDTQYF. The CDR3 DNA is TGCGCCAGCAGTGAATTTGTTCCTGGAGATACGCAGTATTTT.

The chain uses TRBV6-5 and TRBJ1-1; 7 bases agree with TRBD1. The CDR3 length is 19 residues. Germline V gene data show CDR1 as MNHEY and CDR2 as SVGAGI. After removal of 4 bases from V and 5 bases from J, the junction contained 22 bases not matched to a gene. The CDR3, as DNA: TGTGCCAGCAGTTCCCAAATACCAAACAGGGGCGTGATAGTTACTGAAGCTTTCTTT. This encodes CASSSQIPNRGVIVTEAFF.

The chain has TRBV3-1 and TRBJ1-6; no clear D gene. This CDR3 is 15 amino acids long. CDR1 LGHDT and CDR2 YNNKEL come from the germline V gene (reference sequence). V was clipped by 5 bases and J by 4 bases, with 12 bases between them. Here the CDR3 DNA reads TGTGCCAGCAGCGCGGACCGACCGTATAATTCACCCCTCCACTTT. It translates to CASSADRPYNSPLHF.

This clonotype was found many times. As DNA, the CDR3 is TGCGCCAGCGGACCGGGACTAGCGGGGGGGCAAGTGCAGTTCTTC. Its translation: CASGPGLAGGQVQFF. The chain carries TRBV5-1 and TRBJ2-1; 16 positions agree with TRBD2. This CDR3 region has 15 residues. CDR1 and CDR2 from the germline V gene are SGHRS and YFSETQ. V gave up 7 bases and J gave up 12 bases; unmatched junction bases: 10.